This TCR beta chain was recovered during a study of cytomegalovirus exposure and HLA in healthy donors. Findings and limits, study-wide: There were 150 to 200 TCR beta chains listed as cytomegalovirus-associated. TCR beta sequences reportedly predicted most subjects' HLA-A and HLA-B alleles accurately. Per a later analysis, HLA-associated TCR beta chains showed more clonal expansion than other, equally common TCR beta chains.

The V segment lost 5 bases and the J segment 5 bases; nucleotides outside the gene matches: 5. CDR1 is SEHNR and CDR2 is FQNEAQ in the germline V gene (reference sequence). This CDR3 is built from 14 residues. The PCR contained 60 Vbeta and 13 Jbeta primers. Original data processing: The authors later counted roughly 76 million unique TCR beta chains, some 11 million of them shared. Clones were sequenced by immunoSEQ multiplex PCR, and TCRdb holds only the in-frame ones, with some missing. V and J calls and clone size come straight from that table; D and trimming were deduced from the DNA. The sample totals 65,000 to 90,000 clones. About this clone: What it binds is unknown.

The receptor comes from a female donor in good health and CMV-seropositive. The sequenced material came from PBMCs. The V gene is TRBV7-9, the J gene TRBJ2-5; 10 bases align to TRBD1. CDR3 sequence: CASSRTGGGETQYF. CDR3 sequence (DNA): TGTGCCAGCAGCCGGACAGGGGGAGGGGAGACCCAGTACTTC.